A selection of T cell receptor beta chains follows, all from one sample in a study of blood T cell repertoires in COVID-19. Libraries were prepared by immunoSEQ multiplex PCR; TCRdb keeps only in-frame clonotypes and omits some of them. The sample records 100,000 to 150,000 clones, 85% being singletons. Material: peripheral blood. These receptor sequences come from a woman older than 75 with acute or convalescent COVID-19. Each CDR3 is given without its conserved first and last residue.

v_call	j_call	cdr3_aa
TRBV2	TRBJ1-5	ASMEDLYSNQPQH
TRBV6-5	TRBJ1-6	ASSYSSRSPLH
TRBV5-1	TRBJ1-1	ASSLATGMNTEAF
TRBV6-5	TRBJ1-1	ASRQLNTEAF
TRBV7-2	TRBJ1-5	ASSLGRGQPQH
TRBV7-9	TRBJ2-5	ASRASGQETQY
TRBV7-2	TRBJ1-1	ASSLDRNTEAF
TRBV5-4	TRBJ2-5	ASSLGVGTEETQY
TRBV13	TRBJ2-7	ASSFREVHEQY
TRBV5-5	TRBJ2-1	ASRPGFNSYNEQF
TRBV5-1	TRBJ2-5	ASSLDTGEQTQY
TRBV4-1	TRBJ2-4	ASSQEGGPKNIQY
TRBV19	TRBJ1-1	ASTLRDRVFTEAF
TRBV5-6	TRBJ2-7	ASSFGQGASYEQY
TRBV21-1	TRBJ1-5	ASSSPPGDTRNRPQH
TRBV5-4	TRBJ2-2	ASSLATGGTGELF
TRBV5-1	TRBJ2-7	ASSLGQASEQY
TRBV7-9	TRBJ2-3	ASSFSPGGPSDTQY
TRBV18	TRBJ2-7	ASSPPSGSYEQY
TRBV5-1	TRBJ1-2	ASSKDRGYT
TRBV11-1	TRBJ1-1	ASSLIEDTEAF
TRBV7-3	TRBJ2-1	ASSFSRTDEQF
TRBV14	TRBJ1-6	ASSQLRASPLH
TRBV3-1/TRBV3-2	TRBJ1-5	ASSQQGKGDQPQH
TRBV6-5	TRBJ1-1	ASRDGVSNTEAF
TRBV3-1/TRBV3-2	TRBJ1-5	ASSQEVQGRFYRNQPQH
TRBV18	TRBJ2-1	ASSPRGPSSYNEQF
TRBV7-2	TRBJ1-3	ASSSDRVNTIY
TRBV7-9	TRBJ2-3	ASSPRGTSSADTQY
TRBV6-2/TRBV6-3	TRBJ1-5	ASSLDSYQPQH
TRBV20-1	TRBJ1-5	SASQGLPQQPQH
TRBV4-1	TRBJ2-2	ASSLRTGGDTGELF
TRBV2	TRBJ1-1	ASTEGGGRITEAF
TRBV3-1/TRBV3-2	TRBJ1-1	ASSPRGDTEAF
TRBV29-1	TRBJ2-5	SVRPGGRETQY
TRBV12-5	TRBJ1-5	ASGGQGTPGQPQH
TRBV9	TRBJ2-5	ASSEPSLPETQY
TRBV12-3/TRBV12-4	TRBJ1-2	ASSLGQTYGYT
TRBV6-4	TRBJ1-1	ASSDSIGGATEAF
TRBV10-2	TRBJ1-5	ASRDSGNQPQH
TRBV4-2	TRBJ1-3	ASSQDQGTTGNTIY
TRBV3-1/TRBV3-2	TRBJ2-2	ASSVRYTGTGELF
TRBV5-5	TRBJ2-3	ASSAGTGGDTQY
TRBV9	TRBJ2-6	ASSPQGSGANVLT
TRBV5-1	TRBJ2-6	ASSALGGGGANVLT
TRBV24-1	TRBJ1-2	ATSQGGYGYT
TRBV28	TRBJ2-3	AMSTGRANTQY
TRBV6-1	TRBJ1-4	ASSVRLAGENEKLF
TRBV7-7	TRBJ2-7	ASSLGRASYEQY
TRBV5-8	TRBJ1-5	ASSQGLESNQPQH
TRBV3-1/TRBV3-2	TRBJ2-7	ASSQDCPNYEQY